This TCR beta chain was captured by sequencing in a study of blood T cell repertoires in COVID-19. This clone has only one observation. TCRdb's copy holds only in-frame clones and misses some; the assay was immunoSEQ multiplex PCR. The data hold a few hundred thousand clones, with approximately 85% observed a single time. The CDR3 runs to 15 residues. CDR1 is MNHEY and CDR2 is SMNVEV in the germline V gene (reference sequence). V shed 4 bases, J shed 6 bases, and the junction held 9 bases outside the gene matches. All enrollees were about 18 to 100 years old and from roughly 26 US areas. Two consecutive negative NP/OP PCR tests, clearance, or resolved symptoms defined Cohort 3 recovery.

This clonotype was obtained from a woman in her forties or fifties who had recovered from COVID-19. The chain links TRBV27 to TRBJ1-2, with 9 bases aligning to TRBD1. Sequencing was carried out using PBMCs or T cells enriched from blood (not recorded which). CDR3 sequence: CASSSLTGTGNGYTF. CDR3 DNA sequence: TGTGCCAGCAGTTCGTTGACCGGGACAGGGAATGGCTACACCTTC.